Listed below are T cell receptor beta chains from one sample, sequenced in a study of regulatory T cells in long-lasting Graves disease. TCRdb re-derived calls from the multiplex PCR reads in MiXCR, one entry per CDR3 protein. The sample includes 370,000 or so distinct CDR3 sequences, roughly 16% of them seen just once. This sample was also put to use in a study of T cells in Graves' hyperthyroidism and ophthalmopathy.

Here the sequenced sample was peripheral blood mononuclear cells (PBMCs), taken at new diagnosis, from a patient treated with antithyroid drugs. The receptors come from a woman younger than 35 with Graves disease. The CDR3 runs from the conserved cysteine through the conserved F or W. Fields, in order: J gene, V gene, D gene, clone size, CDR3 DNA, CDR3 protein. D genes are given only for firm matches. Not all rows give a size; the values are once, few, many and, for expanded clones, a class.

TRBJ2-7 TRBV5-1 TRBD1 many TGCGCCAGCAGCTTGGGCGGGACAGGATCCTACGAGCAGTACTTC CASSLGGTGSYEQYF
TRBJ2-1 TRBV5-5 TRBD2 many TGTGCCAGCAGCCCGGGACTAGCGGCTTACAATGAGCAGTTCTTC CASSPGLAAYNEQFF
TRBJ2-1 TRBV5-1 NA few TGCGCCAGCAGCTTGGAGGGCGTCGGATCGCAGTTCTTC CASSLEGVGSQFF
TRBJ2-7 TRBV7-3 NA NA TGTGCCAGCAGCTATCACCGTACCCCCCCCCCCGAGCAGTACTTC CASSYHRTPPPEQYF
TRBJ1-3 TRBV11-2 NA many TGTGCCAGCAGCTTAGACGTACAGGCCTCTGGAAACACCATATATTTT CASSLDVQASGNTIYF
TRBJ2-1 TRBV10-3 TRBD1 NA TGTGCCATCAGTGACCCGGACAGGGTCAATGAGCAGTTCTTC CAISDPDRVNEQFF
TRBJ2-7 TRBV11-2 TRBD2 NA TGTGCCAGCAGCTTAGCCGGACTAGCGGGGGCCTACGAGCAGTACTTC CASSLAGLAGAYEQYF
TRBJ2-1 TRBV28 NA few TGTGCCAGCAGTTTGGGCCCCGTGCAGTTCTTC CASSLGPVQFF
TRBJ2-7 TRBV5-4 NA few TGTGCCAGCAGCAGAACCGGGACTGAATACGAGCAGTACTTC CASSRTGTEYEQYF
TRBJ1-5 TRBV2 NA NA TGTGCCAGCAGTGAGGGGACATATAGCAATCAGCCCCAGCATTTT CASSEGTYSNQPQHF
TRBJ1-5 TRBV5-6 NA many TGTGCCAGCAGCTTGGGCAGGGGAAGAAATCAGCCCCAGCATTTT CASSLGRGRNQPQHF
TRBJ2-5 TRBV28 NA many TGTGCCAGCAGCTTAAGCAGGCAAGAGACCCAGTACTTC CASSLSRQETQYF
TRBJ2-1 TRBV10-3 TRBD2 many TGTGCCATCAGCGCCGGGGACGGGAGGAATGAGCAGTTCTTC CAISAGDGRNEQFF
TRBJ2-7 TRBV4-1 NA many TGCGCCAGCAGCCAAGATCTCGGGCTCGAGCAGTACTTC CASSQDLGLEQYF
TRBJ1-5 TRBV19 NA NA TGTGCCAGTAGTATAACGGTGAGCAATCAGCCCCAGCATTTT CASSITVSNQPQHF
TRBJ2-7 TRBV5-1 NA many TGCGCCAGCAGCTTGGATCCAGGGAGCGAGCAGTACTTC CASSLDPGSEQYF
TRBJ2-7 TRBV20-1 NA few TGCAGTGCTAAAGGCGGGACGTTCTCCTACGAGCAGTACTTC CSAKGGTFSYEQYF
TRBJ1-1 TRBV30 TRBD1 many TGTGCCTGGAGTTCACGTCCGGGACAGGGGGCTTTGGTGAACACTGAAGCTTTCTTT CAWSSRPGQGALVNTEAFF
TRBJ2-5 TRBV3-1 NA few TGTGCCAGCAGCCAAGCAGGCCAACCGCGGGGCCAGTACTTC CASSQAGQPRGQYF
TRBJ1-1 TRBV7-9 NA NA TGTGCCAGCAGCTCTCGGGAGGGCGTGAACACTGAAGCTTTCTTT CASSSREGVNTEAFF
TRBJ1-2 TRBV27 NA many TGTGCCAGCAGCTTTATCGACAGCTATGGCTACACCTTC CASSFIDSYGYTF
TRBJ2-1 TRBV30 NA many TGTGCCTGGAGTGTACTGGCAGGGAAGTACAATGAGCAGTTCTTC CAWSVLAGKYNEQFF
TRBJ2-3 TRBV5-1 TRBD2 once TGTGCCAGCAGCTTGGTGGCTAGCGGGGGCCCGGGAAAGTATTTT CASSLVASGGPGKYF
TRBJ2-3 TRBV30 NA NA TGTGCCTGGACTAGGGCCCAAGGGGGTACGCAGTATTTT CAWTRAQGGTQYF
TRBJ2-1 TRBV11-2 NA many TGTGCCAGCAGCTTGGTAACGGGGTCGCAGTTCTTC CASSLVTGSQFF
TRBJ1-5 TRBV7-9 NA few TGTGCCAGCAGCTTAGTTGGCCAGGGTGGACTCAATCAGCCCCAGCATTTT CASSLVGQGGLNQPQHF